This section outlines one TCR beta chain sequence together with its context. This clone was picked up one time. Its antigen remains undetermined. No base quality values were provided; no much bigger clone lies one nucleotide off. The germline V gene encodes CDR1 SGHRS and CDR2 YFSETQ. The germline V end is reduced by 2 bases and the J end by 0 bases; junction bases left unmatched: 3. From its cysteine to its phenylalanine, the CDR3 spans 15 amino acids. Of the read, only the CDR3 DNA is kept; its 45 bases are in frame from base 1. Library method: the immunoSEQ multiplex PCR assay. A mixture of 60 forward primers for TCR Vbeta segments and 13 reverse primers for TCR Jbeta segments was used in the multiplex PCR. A multiplex PCR assay on genomic DNA amplified the CDR3 region of rearranged TCR beta genes. The Illumina HiSeq System was used to sequence the amplified TCR beta libraries as 87-base-pair reads. On the study's bioinformatics: In a later analysis, some 80 million unique TCR beta chains were counted across the roughly 670 repertoires, and around 10 million of these chains were shared by at least two donors. Raw reads were error-corrected and collapsed into unique sequences by a nearest-neighbor algorithm in which closely related sequences were merged to remove PCR and sequencing errors. To assign V, D and J gene segments, CDR3 sequences were aligned to IMGT reference sequences. For a sequence to be retained, at least a six-nucleotide match to both a V gene segment and a J gene segment was required. Rearrangements were classified as productive when the CDR3 lacked stop codons and remained in frame with V and J, and all other rearrangements were classified as non-productive. Following IMGT convention, CDR3 was defined as the stretch from the second conserved V-encoded cysteine up to the conserved J-encoded phenylalanine. In an earlier analysis of approximately 500 of the donors, sequences lacking an unambiguous match to a single V gene segment were excluded. In an earlier analysis of 587 of the donors, V segments were called functional above 56.7% productive rearrangements and were called segregating when the between-donor standard deviation exceeded 5%. A statistical classification framework was built for diagnosing cytomegalovirus status from the catalog of TCR beta chain sequences. V and J gene assignment, in a later analysis, came from comparing TCR nucleotide sequences with IMGT/GENE-DB human TR gene sequences. The TCRdist pipeline was used in a later analysis to assign CDR3 sequences and most-parsimonious VDJ recombination scenarios. In a later analysis, each TCR beta chain was defined by its CDR3 amino acid sequence together with its V-gene family, and reads lacking a unique V-gene family were excluded. A later analysis removed 600 or so highly shared, low-generation-probability nucleotide sequences to deal with suspected cross-contamination and a sequencing artifact. In a later analysis, a clonal expansion index was calculated for each public chain from normalized within-repertoire ranks of inferred template counts. In a later analysis, generation probabilities were computed with a VDJ recombination model fitted to out-of-frame rearrangements, and the resulting probabilities were checked against IGoR. In a later analysis, TCR-TCR, TCR-HLA and TCR-CMV co-occurrence was scored with hypergeometric tests, and a repertoire-size bias correction was applied to TCR pairs. False discovery rates were estimated in a later analysis by permuting HLA or CMV assignments 20 times. In a later analysis, co-occurring TCRs were grouped using DBSCAN, with TCRdist sequence similarity added in when clustering inside HLA-allele-positive subsets. For co-occurrence clustering, repertoires with fewer than 30,000 or more than 120,000 public chains were excluded, along with roughly 5 repertoires with anomalous nucleotide sharing. As stored in TCRdb, this immuneACCESS dataset retains in-frame rearrangements with V and J assigned. A fraction of the clones does not appear; measured against another copy, unresolved V genes explain less than half of the discrepancy, and the remainder lacks a known reason. The V and J calls and the clone size are those of that table, but D and trimming were determined from the DNA. The sample table shows 150,000 to 200,000 clones, and approximately 72% are seen once. Clones ranked in the top ten supply under 2.5% of the sample.

The cohort was made up of 650 to 700 healthy bone marrow donors. Cohort members were all nominally healthy when sampled, although unrecorded immune exposures were likely present. CMV serostatus was positive for more than 250 and negative for about 55% of the 666 cohort members, and was not recorded for this donor. A peripheral blood sample was provided by each donor, and peripheral blood mononuclear cells were used for TCR beta sequencing. Genomic DNA extraction from the blood cell samples was performed with the Qiagen DNeasy Blood Extraction Kit. These data originate in a study of cytomegalovirus exposure and HLA in healthy donors (dated by TCRdb to the late 2010s). With regard to the full study: In an earlier analysis of under 750 of the donors, about 270 Gb of sequence data and about 110 million unique TCR beta sequences from about 190 million T cells were reported. Donor age, sex, ethnicity and CMV serostatus were collected together with the repertoire data. Genome-wide SNP genotypes for about 55% of the roughly 670 donors were used in a later genetic analysis, which treated that subset as a discovery cohort. In a later analysis, previously published TCR beta repertoires from hundreds of donors were re-analyzed and high-resolution HLA genotyping was added so that TCR occurrence patterns could be studied. Besides the first cohort of 666 subjects, a separate validation cohort made up of 120 different subjects was used. Among the roughly 400 genotyped donors, around 81% belonged to the genetic ancestry cluster associated with self-reported Caucasian donors. HLA typing included class I and class II loci at four-digit resolution. High-throughput TCR immunosequencing, statistical association of individual TCRs with disease status, and machine learning were combined to predict cytomegalovirus infection status. An early release that covered some 630 HLA-typed donors contained around 330 gigabases of sequencing data and roughly 84 million unique TCR sequences. Every discovery cohort repertoire had been produced on one sequencing platform. An earlier analysis of around 540 of the donors applied high-throughput TCR beta sequencing to assess whether each TCR beta V gene segment acted as functional or pseudogenic. Among around 400 genotyped donors of the cohort, an average of approximately 200,000 unique TCR beta nucleotide sequences was sequenced per donor, of which about 19% were non-productive. Four to six DR-DQ haplotypes were handled as single units for association and clustering because linkage in the cohort was strong. The T cell repertoires of some 670 subjects were profiled by immunosequencing and related to cytomegalovirus serostatus. Typing coverage varied by locus: about 629-630 donors for A, B, C, DRB1 and DQB1; roughly 500 for DQA1; over 600 for DPA1; more than 450 for DPB1. The later analysis used no new phenotypic data to find candidate immune exposures, relying instead on TCR beta sequences and their occurrence across donors. The study aimed to test whether signatures of past pathogen exposure could be identified by cataloging public T cell receptors. Beyond this particular receptor, the publication reports: In a later analysis, several top co-occurrence clusters were reported to appear linked to parvovirus B19, influenza, CMV and Epstein-Barr virus. The study gave a list of roughly 150 TCR beta chains associated with cytomegalovirus. The only immune exposure information available for the cohort was CMV serostatus. Compared with equally common non-associated chains, HLA-associated TCR beta chains in a later analysis were more clonally expanded and had lower generation probabilities. The sequencing pipeline was judged likely to have produced a cluster of highly shared sequence variants as a technical artifact. A further reported finding was that TCR beta sequences accurately predicted the HLA-A and HLA-B alleles for most subjects in the first cohort. In a later genetic analysis, a missense DCLRE1C variant was associated with V-gene and J-gene trimming of TCR beta chains, and the association was replicated in an independent cohort. Broadly in line with IMGT annotations, most TCR beta V segments showed up in productive rearrangements about 87% or about 30% of the time in an earlier analysis of roughly 590 of the donors. Roughly uniform sequencing depth across donors was assumed in presence/absence analyses, although this assumption may not hold. When HLA alleles, especially DR and DQ, strongly co-occurred, attributing TCR associations to individual alleles was difficult. According to the authors, the approach could potentially be generalized to other disease states and immunological phenotypes. The 87-base-pair reads could not distinguish some IMGT-functional V segments, including TRBV6-2 and TRBV6-3, so those segments were excluded. In a later analysis, 15,000 to 20,000 TCR beta sequences were associated with specific HLA alleles at a false discovery rate of 0.05. In vitro tests confirmed that a few of the cytomegalovirus-associated TCR beta chains recognize cytomegalovirus antigens. The classifier was reported to diagnose cytomegalovirus status with high specificity and sensitivity in both the original cohort and the validation cohort. HLA typing was unavailable for some donors at each locus, so association tests used only the typed subset. According to a later analysis, TCR association rates differed among HLA loci, with DRB1 alleles showing the most associated TCRs and HLA-C alleles showing the fewest. Because counts were too low, around 18 rarely observed V segments, including chromosome 9 orphons, were left out of the earlier analysis of roughly 600 of the donors. While some public TCRs were present in many individuals, most TCR sequences turned up only very rarely across donors. In this cohort, only TCR beta chains were sequenced, and detectable features were limited by the absence of alpha or paired-chain data. Linkage disequilibrium might explain the correlated functional status among segregating V segments, but an unknown experimental factor could not be ruled out. A later analysis found that most CMV-associated TCR beta chains appeared HLA-restricted, with HLA associations seemingly driven largely by CMV exposure. In a later genetic analysis, fewer N-insertions in productive TCRs were reported among donors in an Asian-associated ancestry cluster than the roughly 710-donor mean.

The clonotype was recovered from a human donor in good health. The rearranged chain carries TRBV5-1 and TRBJ2-3; TRBD1 lines up with 7 middle nucleotides. The sequencing input was PBMCs. Read as DNA, the sequence is TGCGCCAGCAGCTTACGACAGGGAAGCACAGATACGCAGTATTTT. It specifies CASSLRQGSTDTQYF.